This T cell receptor (beta chain) derives from a study of patients and donors after allogeneic stem cell transplantation. CDR3 length equals 15 residues. Trimming shortened V by 2 bases and J by 7 bases, and 17 bases separated the two germline ends. TCRdb reprocessed the RT-PCR reads via MiXCR and lists one record per CDR3 protein. The sample gives roughly 200,000 distinct CDR3 sequences, around 40% of which show up once; 11% is in the top ten. This sequence originates from a human donor who was either an allogeneic HSCT recipient or a stem cell or donor lymphocyte infusion donor (not recorded which). It is not recorded whose cells these are; they may come from a transplant donor. V usage is TRBV12-3 or TRBV12-4 and J usage is TRBJ1-2; possible D gene TRBD1, 5 bases. Sequenced material: blood, either unsorted or a sorted T cell fraction (not recorded which). CDR3 loop: CASSLWEGRVSGYTF. CDR3 coding DNA: TGTGCCAGCAGTTTATGGGAGGGGAGGGTGTCTGGCTACACCTTC.